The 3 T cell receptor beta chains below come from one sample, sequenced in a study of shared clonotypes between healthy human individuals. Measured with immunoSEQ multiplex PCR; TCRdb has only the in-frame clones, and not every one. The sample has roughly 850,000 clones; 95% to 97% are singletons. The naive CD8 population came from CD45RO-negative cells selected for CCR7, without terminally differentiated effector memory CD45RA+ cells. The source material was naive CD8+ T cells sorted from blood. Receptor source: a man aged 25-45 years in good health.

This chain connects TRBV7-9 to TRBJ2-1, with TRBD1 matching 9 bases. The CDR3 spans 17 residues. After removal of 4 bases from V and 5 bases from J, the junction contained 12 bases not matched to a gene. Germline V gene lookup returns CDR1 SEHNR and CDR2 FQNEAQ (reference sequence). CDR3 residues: CASSSTPGTGPNNEQFF. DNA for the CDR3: TGTGCCAGCAGCTCGACTCCCGGGACAGGGCCTAACAATGAGCAGTTCTTC.

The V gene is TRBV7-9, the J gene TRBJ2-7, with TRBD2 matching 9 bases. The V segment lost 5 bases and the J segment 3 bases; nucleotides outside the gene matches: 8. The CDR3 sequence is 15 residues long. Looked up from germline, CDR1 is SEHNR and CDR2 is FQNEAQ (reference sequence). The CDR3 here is CASSNRASGNYEQYF. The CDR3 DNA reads TGTGCCAGCAGCAATCGGGCTAGCGGGAACTACGAGCAGTACTTC.

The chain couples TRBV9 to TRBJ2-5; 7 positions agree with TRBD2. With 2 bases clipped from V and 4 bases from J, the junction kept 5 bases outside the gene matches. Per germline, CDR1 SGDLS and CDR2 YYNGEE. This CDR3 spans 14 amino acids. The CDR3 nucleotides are TGTGCCAGCAGCGTCGGCGGGAGAACAGAGACCCAGTACTTC. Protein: CASSVGGRTETQYF.